This is a list of T cell receptor beta chains from one sample in a study of regulatory T cells in long-lasting Graves disease. One entry per CDR3 protein, called by TCRdb with MiXCR from the multiplex PCR reads. The table includes around 450,000 distinct CDR3 sequences, roughly 17% detected once. These data were also filed under a second study, of T cells in Graves' hyperthyroidism and ophthalmopathy.

Material: peripheral blood mononuclear cells (PBMCs), obtained at new diagnosis, from a patient treated with antithyroid drugs. The receptors were sampled from a man in his forties with Graves disease. CDR3s include the opening cysteine and the closing phenylalanine or tryptophan. Fields, in order: J gene, V gene, clone size, D gene, CDR3 DNA, CDR3 protein. D genes are given only for firm matches. Only part of the rows carry a size: once, few, many, or a class if the clone is expanded.

TRBJ2-1	TRBV30	-	TRBD2	TGTGCCTGGAGTGTACGCGCTAGCGGGAGTTTTAACAATGAGCAGTTCTTC	CAWSVRASGSFNNEQFF
TRBJ1-2	TRBV20-1	many	-	TGCAGTGCTAGAGATTCGGGGGGCTACACCTTC	CSARDSGGYTF
TRBJ1-2	TRBV5-5	-	-	TGTGCCAGCAATCCAGGCAGTAACTATGGCTACACCTTC	CASNPGSNYGYTF
TRBJ2-1	TRBV5-1	many	TRBD1	TGCGCCAGCAGCTTGGCGGTACTGACAGGGCCGAGCTCCTACAATGAGCAGTTCTTC	CASSLAVLTGPSSYNEQFF
TRBJ2-3	TRBV7-3	many	-	TGTGCCAGCAGCTTGGGCGGGTACACAGATACGCAGTATTTT	CASSLGGYTDTQYF
TRBJ2-2	TRBV6-1	-	-	TGTGCCAGCAGGACGACCGGGCACGGGGAGCTGTTTTTT	CASRTTGHGELFF
TRBJ2-3	TRBV7-3	many	-	TGTGCCAGCAGCTTAAGCTGGCGAGATACGCAGTATTTT	CASSLSWRDTQYF
TRBJ2-1	TRBV27	many	-	TGTGCCAGCAGTCTTCAGTTGACTAGGCTTGAGCAGTTCTTC	CASSLQLTRLEQFF
TRBJ2-2	TRBV2	many	-	TGTGCCAGCAGTGTGTTCGGACCCCCCGGGACCGGGGAGCTGTTTTTT	CASSVFGPPGTGELFF
TRBJ2-7	TRBV20-1	many	-	TGCAGTGCTAGAGTGTCCGGGAGCTCCTACGAGCAGTACTTC	CSARVSGSSYEQYF
TRBJ2-3	TRBV2	many	-	TGTGCCAGCAGTGAAAAGGGCACAGATACGCAGTATTTT	CASSEKGTDTQYF
TRBJ2-1	TRBV2	many	-	TGTGCCGTTTCACGTGGGTCCTACAATGAGCAGTTCTTC	CAVSRGSYNEQFF
TRBJ1-2	TRBV12-3/TRBV12-4	-	-	TGTGCCAGCAGCTTGGCATTGAGGACAGCGTATGGCTACACCTTC	CASSLALRTAYGYTF
TRBJ2-5	TRBV4-1	few	-	TGCGCCAGCAGCCAGACCACGTGGGGCGCCCAAGAGACCCAGTACTTC	CASSQTTWGAQETQYF
TRBJ2-3	TRBV2	-	TRBD2	TGTGCCAGCAGCCGGGACTATCACACAGATACGCAGTATTTT	CASSRDYHTDTQYF
TRBJ2-5	TRBV2	many	-	TGTGCCAGCAGTAGCTTCAGGCGAGAAGAGACCCAGTACTTC	CASSSFRREETQYF
TRBJ2-3	TRBV5-1	many	-	TGCGCCAGCAGAGAGGGATCTTACACAGGTACGCAGTATTTT	CASREGSYTGTQYF
TRBJ2-1	TRBV20-1	many	-	TGCAGTGCTCCCGACCCTTGGAGAGGGGAGCAGTTCTTC	CSAPDPWRGEQFF
TRBJ2-7	TRBV10-3	many	TRBD1	TGTGCCATCAGTTCGGGACAGGGGGATGCCTACGAGCAGTACTTC	CAISSGQGDAYEQYF
TRBJ2-3	TRBV4-1	-	-	TGCGCCAGCAGCCAAGATCTCCAGGGCTATACGCAGTATTTT	CASSQDLQGYTQYF
TRBJ2-3	TRBV12-3/TRBV12-4	-	TRBD1	TGTGCCAGCAGTTTAGCCGGGACAGTGCAAACAGATACGCAGTATTTT	CASSLAGTVQTDTQYF
TRBJ2-7	TRBV6-5	few	-	TGTGCCAGCAGTTCACGACACGTCTACGAGCAGTACTTC	CASSSRHVYEQYF
TRBJ2-7	TRBV24-1	-	TRBD1	TGTGCCACCAGTGATAGAACCGGGACAGACTACGAGCAGTACTTC	CATSDRTGTDYEQYF
TRBJ2-7	TRBV12-3/TRBV12-4	-	-	TGTGCCAGCAGTTTACAATGGGTGGACGAGCAGTACTTC	CASSLQWVDEQYF
TRBJ2-1	TRBV11-2	many	-	TGTGCCAGCAGCTCGGACTACCGGGAGCAGTTCTTC	CASSSDYREQFF
TRBJ1-5	TRBV4-2	-	-	TGTGCCAGCAGCCTATCAGGAGGGGCTAGCAATCAGCCCCAGCATTTT	CASSLSGGASNQPQHF
TRBJ2-7	TRBV27	many	-	TGTGCCAGCAGCCAAACTAGAGACGAGCAGTACTTC	CASSQTRDEQYF
TRBJ2-3	TRBV29-1	few	-	TGCAGCGTCATGGGCGGGAGCACAGATACGCAGTATTTT	CSVMGGSTDTQYF
TRBJ2-4	TRBV3-1	many	-	TGTGCCAGCAGTCGGGGGCTGAACATTCAGTACTTC	CASSRGLNIQYF
TRBJ2-2	TRBV9	-	TRBD2	TGTGCCAGCAGCGGAAGACTAGCCACCGGGGAGCTGTTTTTT	CASSGRLATGELFF
TRBJ2-3	TRBV7-2	many	TRBD2	TGTGCCAGCAGCCAACGGAGAGCGGGAGATCGTAGAACAGATACGCAGTATTTT	CASSQRRAGDRRTDTQYF
TRBJ1-3	TRBV5-6	few	-	TGTGCCAGCAGCTTCGGAACCGGCTCTGGAAACACCATATATTTT	CASSFGTGSGNTIYF
TRBJ2-2	TRBV18	-	-	TGTGCCAGCTCACCACTGGCTACCGGGGAGCTGTTTTTT	CASSPLATGELFF
TRBJ2-1	TRBV10-3	few	-	TGTGCCGCCCAGTCCGGGATAGCCCCTTACAATGAGCAGTTCTTC	CAAQSGIAPYNEQFF
TRBJ1-2	TRBV19	-	-	TGTGCCAGTAAGGGGGAACAGACCCTTGGCTACACCTTC	CASKGEQTLGYTF
TRBJ1-5	TRBV6-2/TRBV6-3	-	-	TGTGCCAGCAGTTATGGGGGTAGGGACCAGCCCCAGCATTTT	CASSYGGRDQPQHF
TRBJ1-4	TRBV6-5	-	-	TGTGCCAGCAGTTTCTCGACTGGGACCTATAATGAAAAACTGTTTTTT	CASSFSTGTYNEKLFF
TRBJ2-7	TRBV27	many	TRBD2	TGTGCCAGCAGTTTCGGTATGACTAGCGGGTCTCCCTACGAGCAGTACTTC	CASSFGMTSGSPYEQYF
TRBJ2-7	TRBV29-1	-	-	TGCAGCGGCCAACAGGGTTATGAGCAGTACTTC	CSGQQGYEQYF
TRBJ1-2	TRBV5-1	many	TRBD1	TGCGCCAGCAGCTTGGGAGCCAGGGGGGATCTTGGCTACACCTTC	CASSLGARGDLGYTF
TRBJ1-1	TRBV2	many	-	TGTGCCAGCAGGACGGAGTCGACTGAAGCTTTCTTT	CASRTESTEAFF
TRBJ2-7	TRBV10-3	-	-	TGTGCCACCGCGACCTCCTACGAGCAGTACTTC	CATATSYEQYF
TRBJ2-3	TRBV6-2/TRBV6-3	-	-	TGTGCCAGCAGTGACTTGACGGTATCTAGCACAGATACGCAGTATTTT	CASSDLTVSSTDTQYF
TRBJ2-7	TRBV7-9	many	TRBD2	TGTGCCAGCAGCTCCCCCGGGGGGGAAACCTCCTACGAGCAGTACTTC	CASSSPGGETSYEQYF
TRBJ2-7	TRBV29-1	-	-	TGCAGCGTTGTACGGCTGATTGGCCGCGGCGAGCAGTACTTC	CSVVRLIGRGEQYF
TRBJ1-1	TRBV7-2	many	TRBD1	TGTGCCAGCAGAAGCACAGGGGGCCCGAACACTGAAGCTTTCTTT	CASRSTGGPNTEAFF